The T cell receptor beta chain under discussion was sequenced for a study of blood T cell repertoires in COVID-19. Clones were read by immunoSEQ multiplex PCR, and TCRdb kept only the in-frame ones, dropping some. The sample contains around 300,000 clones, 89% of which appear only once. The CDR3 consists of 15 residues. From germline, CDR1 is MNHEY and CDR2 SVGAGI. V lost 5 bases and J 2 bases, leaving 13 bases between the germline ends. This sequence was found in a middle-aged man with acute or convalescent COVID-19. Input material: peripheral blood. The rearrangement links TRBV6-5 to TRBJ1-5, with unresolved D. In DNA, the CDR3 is TGTGCCAGCAGTCTAAGGGAGGGTGGCAATCAGCCCCAGCATTTT. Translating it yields CASSLREGGNQPQHF.